The entry below gives a single T cell receptor beta chain sequence along with its context. The antigen is unknown. The data were taken from a study of post-analysis software for immune sequencing data. Study-level findings and limits: Among roughly 5 TRBV segments more frequent in patients than controls were TRBV5-6, TRBV5-1 and TRBV20-1.

TCR beta cDNA libraries included unique molecular identifiers. TCRdb independently ran MiXCR on the PCR reads; one entry per CDR3 protein. Among some 500,000 distinct CDR3 sequences, approximately 46% were seen once, and the ten largest hold roughly an eighth. The length of the CDR3 is 15 residues. CDR1 is MDHEN, CDR2 SYDVKM, per germline. The V and J ends lost 6 bases and 1 base respectively, with 16 bases between them. The receptor was derived from a girl under 18 with multiple sclerosis. Sequencing was carried out using blood. The rearrangement joins TRBV28 to TRBJ2-7; D may correspond to TRBD1 or TRBD2 (5 bases each). This chain's CDR3 is CASSGPGTGSYEQYF. The DNA for the CDR3 is TGTGCCAGCAGCGGTCCCGGGACGGGGTCCTACGAGCAGTACTTC.